This T cell receptor (beta chain) was obtained from a study of T cell responses to AZD1222 COVID-19 vaccine. Germline V gene sequence: CDR1 SGHTA, CDR2 FQGNSA. Trimming stripped 4 bases from V and 8 bases from J, with 5 bases between. This CDR3 contains 11 residues. The assay was immunoSEQ multiplex PCR, and TCRdb's table has in-frame clones only and misses some. The sample gives approximately 150,000 clones, 75% to 90% of which show up once; roughly 1.7% is in the top ten. Specimen: peripheral blood, collected on day 0 of AZD1222 vaccination. The clonotype originates from an adult in good health. J is TRBJ2-2 and V is TRBV7-2; D is ambiguous. CDR3 sequence: CASSSTGELFF. The CDR3, as DNA: TGTGCCAGCAGCTCAACAGGGGAGCTGTTTTTT. Using reference TRBV7-2 and TRBJ2-2 for the parts outside the CDR3, the full variable domain is GAGVSQSPSNKVTEKGKDVELRCDPISGHTALYWYRQSLGQGLEFLIYFQGNSAPDKSGLPSDRFSAERTGGSVSTLTIQRTQQEDSAVYLCASSSTGELFFGEGSRLTVL.